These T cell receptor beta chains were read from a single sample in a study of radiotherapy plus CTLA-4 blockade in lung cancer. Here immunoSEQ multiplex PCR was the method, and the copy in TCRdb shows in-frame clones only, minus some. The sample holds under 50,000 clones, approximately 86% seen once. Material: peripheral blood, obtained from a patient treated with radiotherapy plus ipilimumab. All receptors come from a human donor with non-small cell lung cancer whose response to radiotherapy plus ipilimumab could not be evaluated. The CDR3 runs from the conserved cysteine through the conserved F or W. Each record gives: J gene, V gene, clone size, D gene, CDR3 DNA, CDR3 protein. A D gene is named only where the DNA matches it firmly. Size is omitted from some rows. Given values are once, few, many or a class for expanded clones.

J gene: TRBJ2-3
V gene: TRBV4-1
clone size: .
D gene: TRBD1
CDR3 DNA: TGCGCCAGCAGCCGCGATCAGGGGGCCATGGATACGCAGTATTTT
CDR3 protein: CASSRDQGAMDTQYF

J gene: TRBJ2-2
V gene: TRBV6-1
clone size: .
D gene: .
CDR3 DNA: TGTGCCAGCAGTGTATCCGTTCCCCCGAACACCGGGGAGCTGTTTTTT
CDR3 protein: CASSVSVPPNTGELFF

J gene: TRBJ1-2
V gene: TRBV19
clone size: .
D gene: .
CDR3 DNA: TGTGCCAGTACGCAGGGCTATTATGGCTACACCTTC
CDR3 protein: CASTQGYYGYTF

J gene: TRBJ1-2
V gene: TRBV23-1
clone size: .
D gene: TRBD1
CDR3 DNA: TGCGCCAGCAGCCTATGGACAGGGTCCAACTATGGCTACACCTTC
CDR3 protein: CASSLWTGSNYGYTF

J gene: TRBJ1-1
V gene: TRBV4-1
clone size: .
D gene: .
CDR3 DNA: TGCGCCAGCAGCCAACTCCTTAGAGCGGAGAACACTGAAGCTTTCTTT
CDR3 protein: CASSQLLRAENTEAFF

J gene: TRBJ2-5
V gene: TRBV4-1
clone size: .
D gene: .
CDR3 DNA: TGCGCCAGCAGCCGTCGAGGAGGTGGCGAGACCCAGTACTTC
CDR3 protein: CASSRRGGGETQYF

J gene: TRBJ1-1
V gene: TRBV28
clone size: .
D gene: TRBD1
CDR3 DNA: TGTGCCAGCAGATTACGGGACAGAAGGAACACTGAAGCTTTCTTT
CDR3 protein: CASRLRDRRNTEAFF

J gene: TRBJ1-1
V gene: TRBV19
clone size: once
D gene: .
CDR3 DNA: TGTGCCAGTAGTATTCTGAGACAGCGACCCGAAGCTTTCTTT
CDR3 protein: CASSILRQRPEAFF

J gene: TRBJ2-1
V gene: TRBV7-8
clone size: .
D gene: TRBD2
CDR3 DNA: TGTGCCAGCAGCCCTCCCGGGGGGAATGAGCAGTTCTTC
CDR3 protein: CASSPPGGNEQFF

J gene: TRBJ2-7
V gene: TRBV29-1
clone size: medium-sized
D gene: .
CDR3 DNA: TGCAGCGCCTTACTCCTCGGACAGAACCTCCACTACGAGCAGTACTTC
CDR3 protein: CSALLLGQNLHYEQYF

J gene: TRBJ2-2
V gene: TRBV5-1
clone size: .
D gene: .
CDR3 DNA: TGCGCCAGCAGCTTGCAAAGGACGGGAAACACCGGGGAGCTGTTTTTT
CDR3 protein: CASSLQRTGNTGELFF

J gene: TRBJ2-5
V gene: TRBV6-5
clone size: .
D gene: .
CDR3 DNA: TGTGCCAGCAGTCATGACCGGGGTGGCCAAGAGACCCAGTACTTC
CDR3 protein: CASSHDRGGQETQYF

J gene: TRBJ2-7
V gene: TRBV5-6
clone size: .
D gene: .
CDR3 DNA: TGTGCCAGCAGCTTGGCCAGATACGAGCAGTACTTC
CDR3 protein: CASSLARYEQYF

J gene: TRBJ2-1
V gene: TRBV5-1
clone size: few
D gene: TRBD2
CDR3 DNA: TGCGCCAGCAGCTTGGCCCGGACTAGCGGGGGCTACAATGAGCAGTTCTTC
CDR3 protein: CASSLARTSGGYNEQFF

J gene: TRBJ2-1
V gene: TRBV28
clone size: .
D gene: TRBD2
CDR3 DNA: TGTGCCAGCAGTGCCCTCGGGGGAGGGGACTACAATGAGCAGTTCTTC
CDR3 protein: CASSALGGGDYNEQFF

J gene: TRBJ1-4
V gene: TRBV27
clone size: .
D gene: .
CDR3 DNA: TGTGCCAGCAGTGCAGTGGGGGGTAATGAAAAACTGTTTTTT
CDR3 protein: CASSAVGGNEKLFF

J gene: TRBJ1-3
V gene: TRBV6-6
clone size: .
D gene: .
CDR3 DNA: TGTGCCAGCGGTCGGAGCTCTGGAAACACCATATATTTT
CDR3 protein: CASGRSSGNTIYF

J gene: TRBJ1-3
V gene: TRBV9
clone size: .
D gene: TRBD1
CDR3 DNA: TGTGCCAGCAGCGTCGACAGGGAAAACACCATATATTTT
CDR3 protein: CASSVDRENTIYF

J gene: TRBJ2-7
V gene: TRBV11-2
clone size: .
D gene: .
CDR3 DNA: TGTGCCAGCAGCTTATCCCTGGAGACCTACGAGCAGTACTTC
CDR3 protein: CASSLSLETYEQYF

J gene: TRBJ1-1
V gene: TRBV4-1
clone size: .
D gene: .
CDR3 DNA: TGCGCCAGCAGCCAAGACCACCTACTCACTGAAGCTTTCTTT
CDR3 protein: CASSQDHLLTEAFF

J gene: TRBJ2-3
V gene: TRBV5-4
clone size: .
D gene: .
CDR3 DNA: TGTGCCAGCAGCTTGAAAAGAGGTGTGGTGACAGATACGCAGTATTTT
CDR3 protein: CASSLKRGVVTDTQYF

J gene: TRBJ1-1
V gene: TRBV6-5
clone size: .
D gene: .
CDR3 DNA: TGTGCCAGCCTACCGACGGCAGGGTCCGACACTGAAGCTTTCTTT
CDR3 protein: CASLPTAGSDTEAFF

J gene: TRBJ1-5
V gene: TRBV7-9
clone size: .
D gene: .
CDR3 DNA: TGTGCCAGCAGCTTATGGCATCAGCCCCAGCATTTT
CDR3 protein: CASSLWHQPQHF

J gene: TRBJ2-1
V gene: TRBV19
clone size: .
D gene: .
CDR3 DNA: TGTGCCAGTAGTATCCCAGGGAACCGTAATGAGCAGTTCTTC
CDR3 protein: CASSIPGNRNEQFF

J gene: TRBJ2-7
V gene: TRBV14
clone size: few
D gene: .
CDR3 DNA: TGTGCCAGCAGCCAAGTCGCATTCTTGTTTACAGGGAAAACCTACGAGCAGTACTTC
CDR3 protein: CASSQVAFLFTGKTYEQYF

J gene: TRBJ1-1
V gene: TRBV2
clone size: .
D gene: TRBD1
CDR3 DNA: TGTGCCAGCGGGGGACAGGGGGGCACTGAAGCTTTCTTT
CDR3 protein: CASGGQGGTEAFF

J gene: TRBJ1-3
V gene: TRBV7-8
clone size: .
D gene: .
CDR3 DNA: TGTGCCAGCAGCTTAGGGAGGTGGGGGGGGTCTGGAAACACCATATATTTT
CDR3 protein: CASSLGRWGGSGNTIYF

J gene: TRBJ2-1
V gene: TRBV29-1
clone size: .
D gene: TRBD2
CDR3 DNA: TGCAGCGCCAGGGGACTAGAGACTGGCAATGAGCAGTTCTTC
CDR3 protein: CSARGLETGNEQFF

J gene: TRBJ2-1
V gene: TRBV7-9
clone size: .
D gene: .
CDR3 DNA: TGTGCCAGCAGCTTAGCGCCCCCCCTGGTGCCGGGAGACAATGAGCAGTTCTTC
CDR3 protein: CASSLAPPLVPGDNEQFF

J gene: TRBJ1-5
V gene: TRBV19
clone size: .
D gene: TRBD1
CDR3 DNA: TGTGCCAGTACCCAAGGGGGCGGGTATCAGCCCCAGCATTTT
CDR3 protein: CASTQGGGYQPQHF

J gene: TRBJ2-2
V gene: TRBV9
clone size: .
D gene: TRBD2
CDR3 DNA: TGTGCCAGCAGCTTAGGGACTAGCGGGGTAGCCGGGGAGCTGTTTTTT
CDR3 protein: CASSLGTSGVAGELFF

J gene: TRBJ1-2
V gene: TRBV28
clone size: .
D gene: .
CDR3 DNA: TGTGCCAGCAGTTTATCGGCGGGTTACTATGGCTACACCTTC
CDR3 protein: CASSLSAGYYGYTF

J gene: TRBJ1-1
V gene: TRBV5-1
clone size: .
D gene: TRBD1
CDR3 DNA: TGCGCCAGCAGCTTGGGACAGGGGGCGAGGTACACTGAAGCTTTCTTT
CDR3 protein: CASSLGQGARYTEAFF

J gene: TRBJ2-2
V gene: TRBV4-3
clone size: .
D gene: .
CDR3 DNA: TGCGCCAGCAGCCAACGGTCCAGGGGAAACACCGGGGAGCTGTTTTTT
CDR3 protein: CASSQRSRGNTGELFF

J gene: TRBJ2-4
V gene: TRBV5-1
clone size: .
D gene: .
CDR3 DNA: TGCGCCAGCAGCTTGGAGGGGGACCCAATTTGGAACATTCAGTACTTC
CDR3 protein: CASSLEGDPIWNIQYF

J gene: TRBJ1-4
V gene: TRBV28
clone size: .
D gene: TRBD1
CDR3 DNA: TGTGCCAGCAGCACTACCGGGACAGGGAGTGAAAAACTGTTTTTT
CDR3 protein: CASSTTGTGSEKLFF

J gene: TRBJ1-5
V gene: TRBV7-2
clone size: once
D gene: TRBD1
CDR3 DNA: TGTGCCAGCAGCGAATACAGGGGAATGATGCCCCAGCATTTT
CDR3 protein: CASSEYRGMMPQHF

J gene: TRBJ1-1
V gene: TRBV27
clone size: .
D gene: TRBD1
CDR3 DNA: TGTGCCAGCAAGTTCGATAGGGGGCAGAACCCGAACACTGAAGCTTTCTTT
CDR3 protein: CASKFDRGQNPNTEAFF

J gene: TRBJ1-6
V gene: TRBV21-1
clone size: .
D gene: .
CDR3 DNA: TGTGCCAGCAGTATAACAGGTATTAATTCACCCCTCCACTTT
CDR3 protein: CASSITGINSPLHF

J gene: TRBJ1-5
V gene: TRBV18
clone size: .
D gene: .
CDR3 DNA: TGTGCCAGCTCATTACAGGGAACCATAAAAGGTCAGCCCCAGCATTTT
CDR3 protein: CASSLQGTIKGQPQHF

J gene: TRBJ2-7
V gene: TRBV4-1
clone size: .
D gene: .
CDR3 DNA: TGCGCCAGCAGCGTCGACAGGTTATCCTACGAGCAGTACTTC
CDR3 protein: CASSVDRLSYEQYF

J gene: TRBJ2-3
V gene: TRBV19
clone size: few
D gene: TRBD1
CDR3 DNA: TGTGCCAGTAGCGGCTCCGGAGGGACAGGGGAAGATACGCAGTATTTT
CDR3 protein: CASSGSGGTGEDTQYF

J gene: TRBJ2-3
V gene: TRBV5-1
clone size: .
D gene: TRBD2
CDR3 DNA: TGCGCCAGCAGCCGCGGGAGCAGAGCAGATACGCAGTATTTT
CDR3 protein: CASSRGSRADTQYF

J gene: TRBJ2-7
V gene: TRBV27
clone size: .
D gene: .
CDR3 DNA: TGTGCCAGCAAGAAAGGACAGATGACCTACGAGCAGTACTTC
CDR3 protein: CASKKGQMTYEQYF

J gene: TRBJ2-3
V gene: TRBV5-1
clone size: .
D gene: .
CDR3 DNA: TGCGCCAGCAGCTTGGGAGGGTATGCCACAGATACGCAGTATTTT
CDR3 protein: CASSLGGYATDTQYF

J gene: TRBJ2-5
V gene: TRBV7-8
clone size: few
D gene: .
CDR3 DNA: TGTGCCAGCAGCTTGCCGACTAGCCAAGAGACCCAGTACTTC
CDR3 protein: CASSLPTSQETQYF

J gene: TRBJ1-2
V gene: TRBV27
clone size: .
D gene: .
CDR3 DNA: TGTGCCAGCAGCCCCGGGGATCGGTACTATGGCTACACCTTC
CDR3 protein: CASSPGDRYYGYTF

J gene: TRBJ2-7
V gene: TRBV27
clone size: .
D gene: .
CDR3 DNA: TGTGCCAGCAGTTATGGGGAGGTCTACGAGCAGTACTTC
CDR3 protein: CASSYGEVYEQYF

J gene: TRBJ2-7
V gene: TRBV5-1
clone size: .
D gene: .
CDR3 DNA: TGCGCCAGCGCCCAGCGGAGGTTTAGCTCCTACGAGCAGTACTTC
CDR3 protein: CASAQRRFSSYEQYF

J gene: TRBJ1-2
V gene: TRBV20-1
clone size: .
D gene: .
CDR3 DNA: TGCAGCCTGACTGTGGGCTATGGCTACACCTTC
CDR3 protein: CSLTVGYGYTF

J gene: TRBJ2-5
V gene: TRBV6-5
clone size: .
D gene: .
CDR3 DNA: TGTGCCAGCAGCCAGAGATCGTTCGGGGAGACCCAGTACTTC
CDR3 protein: CASSQRSFGETQYF

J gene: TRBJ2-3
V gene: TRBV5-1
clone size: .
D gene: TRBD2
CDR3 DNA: TGCGCCAGCAGCAGGGGACTAGCGGGGGGGAAAAGCACAGATACGCAGTATTTT
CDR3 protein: CASSRGLAGGKSTDTQYF

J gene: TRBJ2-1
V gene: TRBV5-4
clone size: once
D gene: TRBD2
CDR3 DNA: TGTGCCAGCAGCAGATCTTCAGGGATCGGGGGGGATGAGCAGTTCTTC
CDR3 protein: CASSRSSGIGGDEQFF

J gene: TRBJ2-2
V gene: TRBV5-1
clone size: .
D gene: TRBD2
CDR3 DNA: TGCGCCAGCAGCCCGGGCGGGGGGCAAACCGGGGAGCTGTTTTTT
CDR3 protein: CASSPGGGQTGELFF

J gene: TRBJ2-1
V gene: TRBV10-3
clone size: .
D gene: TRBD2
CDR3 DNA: TGTGCCATCAGTCCCGGGACTAGCGGGAACAATGAGCAGTTCTTC
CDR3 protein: CAISPGTSGNNEQFF

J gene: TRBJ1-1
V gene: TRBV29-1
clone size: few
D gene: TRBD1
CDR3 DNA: TGCAGCGTACAGGGGGCGTATATGAACACTGAAGCTTTCTTT
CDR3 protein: CSVQGAYMNTEAFF

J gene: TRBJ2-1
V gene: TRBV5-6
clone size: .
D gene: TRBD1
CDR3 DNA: TGTGCCAGCAGCTTGGGCTTAAGACCAGGGGGAAGACGGTACAATGAGCAGTTCTTC
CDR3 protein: CASSLGLRPGGRRYNEQFF

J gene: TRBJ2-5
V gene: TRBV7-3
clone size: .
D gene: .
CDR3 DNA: TGTGCCAGCAGCTCCGGGGTGATGGAGACCCAGTACTTC
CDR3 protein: CASSSGVMETQYF

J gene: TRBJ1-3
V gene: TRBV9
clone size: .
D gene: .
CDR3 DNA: TGTGCCAGCAGCGCCGAGGGGGGGCATTGGAACACCATATATTTT
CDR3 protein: CASSAEGGHWNTIYF